These T cell receptor beta chains were read from a single sample in a study of monozygotic twins with inflammatory bowel disease. After re-calling the 5' RACE reads, TCRdb lists one entry per CDR3 protein, DNA absent. Its table records about 380,000 distinct CDR3 sequences. Sequenced material: blood. These receptors were collected from a human donor with ulcerative colitis or Crohn's disease, or a healthy co-twin of an affected twin (not recorded which). Each CDR3 is given with its conserved first and last residue.

j_gene: TRBJ2-5
v_gene: TRBV6-5
CDR3aa: CASSYSPYQETQYF

j_gene: TRBJ1-1
v_gene: TRBV7-2
CDR3aa: CASSPQLTWDTEAFF

j_gene: TRBJ2-7
v_gene: TRBV5-1
CDR3aa: CASRDVTGSGKYF

j_gene: TRBJ1-3
v_gene: TRBV12-5
CDR3aa: CASGRFGNTIYF

j_gene: TRBJ2-3
v_gene: TRBV20-1
CDR3aa: CSARDIRWAQGQATDTQYF

j_gene: TRBJ2-7
v_gene: TRBV9
CDR3aa: CASSEGSPYYEQYF

j_gene: TRBJ2-5
v_gene: TRBV24-1
CDR3aa: CATKGHEETQYF

j_gene: TRBJ1-5
v_gene: TRBV20-1
CDR3aa: CSARPASNQPQHF

j_gene: TRBJ1-1
v_gene: TRBV7-2
CDR3aa: CASSPSINTEAFF

j_gene: TRBJ2-4
v_gene: TRBV20-1
CDR3aa: CSARGPHNWLAKNIQYF

j_gene: TRBJ1-4
v_gene: TRBV28
CDR3aa: CASSFPIGQSELFF

j_gene: TRBJ1-5
v_gene: TRBV6-2/TRBV6-3
CDR3aa: CASRHRGNQPQHF

j_gene: TRBJ2-3
v_gene: TRBV20-1
CDR3aa: CSAPTSGVRDTQYF

j_gene: TRBJ1-4
v_gene: TRBV7-9
CDR3aa: CASSRNRQGTNEKLFF

j_gene: TRBJ1-2
v_gene: TRBV6-5
CDR3aa: CASSPDRVLGYTF

j_gene: TRBJ2-7
v_gene: TRBV20-1
CDR3aa: CSARKSSGGSQSTYEQYF

j_gene: TRBJ1-1
v_gene: TRBV29-1
CDR3aa: CSVEKGQLTEAFF

j_gene: TRBJ2-7
v_gene: TRBV20-1
CDR3aa: CSAPSERASSYEQYF

j_gene: TRBJ2-7
v_gene: TRBV4-1
CDR3aa: CASVFTGDSYEQYF

j_gene: TRBJ2-3
v_gene: TRBV3-1
CDR3aa: CASSPVAGGRTDTQYF

j_gene: TRBJ2-7
v_gene: TRBV4-3
CDR3aa: CASSQDPSNYEQYF

j_gene: TRBJ2-4
v_gene: TRBV5-5
CDR3aa: CASSLMSGQGDIQYF

j_gene: TRBJ1-1
v_gene: TRBV25-1
CDR3aa: CASSSRTRQNTEAFF

j_gene: TRBJ2-1
v_gene: TRBV6-5
CDR3aa: CASSYGGQHNEQFF

j_gene: TRBJ1-4
v_gene: TRBV5-6
CDR3aa: CASSFDLNAGTDEKLFF

j_gene: TRBJ2-7
v_gene: TRBV4-2
CDR3aa: CASSQATGVSYEQYF

j_gene: TRBJ1-2
v_gene: TRBV3-1
CDR3aa: CASSQVEDTDFYGYTF

j_gene: TRBJ2-7
v_gene: TRBV18
CDR3aa: CASNQGATYEQYF

j_gene: TRBJ2-6
v_gene: TRBV7-6
CDR3aa: CASSLTGQSGANVLTF

j_gene: TRBJ2-6
v_gene: TRBV4-3
CDR3aa: CASSQEFGYLSGANVLTF

j_gene: TRBJ2-5
v_gene: TRBV5-1
CDR3aa: CASSRIPSGDQETQYF

j_gene: TRBJ2-1
v_gene: TRBV9
CDR3aa: CASSVGTSGNEQFF

j_gene: TRBJ1-1
v_gene: TRBV19
CDR3aa: CASSPLNVHRRNTEAFF

j_gene: TRBJ1-1
v_gene: TRBV7-2
CDR3aa: CASRLVGLNTEAFF

j_gene: TRBJ2-7
v_gene: TRBV7-2
CDR3aa: CASSTLRSYEQYF

j_gene: TRBJ2-5
v_gene: TRBV10-3
CDR3aa: CAISTGGVETQYF

j_gene: TRBJ1-5
v_gene: TRBV4-3
CDR3aa: CASSRQPNRGGANQPQHF

j_gene: TRBJ1-1
v_gene: TRBV4-1
CDR3aa: CASSQDGGVVEAFF

j_gene: TRBJ1-2
v_gene: TRBV29-1
CDR3aa: CSVGFRGSYTF

j_gene: TRBJ2-7
v_gene: TRBV20-1
CDR3aa: CSARDRTRGYEQYF

j_gene: TRBJ1-2
v_gene: TRBV29-1
CDR3aa: CSVESARNYGYTF

j_gene: TRBJ1-5
v_gene: TRBV7-2
CDR3aa: CASSPDGMASNQPQHF

j_gene: TRBJ2-2
v_gene: TRBV5-5
CDR3aa: CASSLGTVNSNTGELFF

j_gene: TRBJ1-1
v_gene: TRBV5-1
CDR3aa: CASSQNEVTEAFF

j_gene: TRBJ2-1
v_gene: TRBV24-1
CDR3aa: CATSDLGSGNNEQFF

j_gene: TRBJ2-6
v_gene: TRBV20-1
CDR3aa: CSARLTIRTSGDPGPGANVLTF

j_gene: TRBJ1-1
v_gene: TRBV20-1
CDR3aa: CSARKGTGGEAFF

j_gene: TRBJ2-7
v_gene: TRBV11-2
CDR3aa: CASSLLGGDLSYEQYF

j_gene: TRBJ2-2
v_gene: TRBV12-3/TRBV12-4
CDR3aa: CASSLASGNGELFF

j_gene: TRBJ2-1
v_gene: TRBV6-1
CDR3aa: CASSETVAGGPYNEQFF

j_gene: TRBJ1-2
v_gene: TRBV12-3/TRBV12-4
CDR3aa: CASSRRQQYLYGYTF

j_gene: TRBJ2-5
v_gene: TRBV6-2/TRBV6-3
CDR3aa: CASTQFRRQETQYF

j_gene: TRBJ2-2
v_gene: TRBV18
CDR3aa: CASSPVTNTGELFF

j_gene: TRBJ2-2
v_gene: TRBV6-2/TRBV6-3
CDR3aa: CASSSILGDGNTGELFF